This entry features one TCR beta chain sequence. Donors were grouped by their self-reported clinical history. This sample was taken from a study of blood T cell repertoires in COVID-19. Assay: immunoSEQ multiplex PCR; the TCRdb copy retains only in-frame clones and omits some. The sample records a few hundred thousand clones, more than 75% being singletons. This TCR was recovered from a woman aged 25 to 39 who had recovered from COVID-19. The sample was PBMCs or T cells enriched from blood (not recorded which).

The DNA for the CDR3 is TGTGCCAGCAATGCCGGGACTAGCTATGACAATGAGCAGTTCTTC. Residues: CASNAGTSYDNEQFF. The V gene is TRBV2, the J gene TRBJ2-1, with 9 bases identical to TRBD2. The CDR3 consists of 15 residues. Looked up from germline, CDR1 is SNHLY and CDR2 is FYNNEI. V trimming: 7 bases; J trimming: 5 bases; junction bases outside the gene matches: 9.